This T cell receptor beta chain emerged from a study of human T cells and chemical hapten exposure. General study results and limits: TCRs at a frequency above 1 in 1000 stayed unchanged with DPC sensitization.

This clonotype was counted at least ten times. No antigen is known for it. Time point defined: patch test 2, 6 weeks after DPC sensitization. Treatment denoted: therapeutic diphenylcyclopropenone sensitization with weekly scalp DPC. The library gave individual cDNA molecules unique molecular identifiers. TCRdb re-analysed the RACE reads in MiXCR, keeping a single row per CDR3 protein. This table has 330,000 or so distinct CDR3 sequences, about 6.9% appearing once. The starting material was whole blood, obtained in connection with sensitization to the hapten diphenylcyclopropenone (DPC). The clonotype originates from a woman aged 18-30 years with alopecia areata. Some clones in this sample may be carry-over from other donors' samples.

In DNA form, the CDR3 reads TGTGCCAGCAGCCCGGGACAGGGGGCCCACGAGCAGTACTTC. Protein: CASSPGQGAHEQYF. The chain couples TRBV18 to TRBJ2-7, with TRBD1 matching 12 bases. The CDR3 has 14 amino acids. From germline, CDR1 is KGHSH and CDR2 LQKENI. The V and J ends lost 8 bases and 5 bases, in that order; junction bases with no gene match: 7.